This record looks at one T cell receptor (beta chain) sequence and its context. The antigen remains unidentified. This entry belongs to a study of chemoradiotherapy in HPV16-positive cancers. Study as a whole: Candidate HPV-specific T-cell clones and common TCR motifs came from functional assays in two HPV16-positive patients. Study conclusions and caveats: HPV-responsive T-cell expansion during chemoradiotherapy was linked to improved recurrence-free survival in HPV16-positive patients. Non-HPV-specific T cells did not expand in tumors during treatment, whereas candidate HPV-specific clones and E7-related motifs did.

Some clones are missing from TCRdb's copy, which holds only in-frame ones; the method was immunoSEQ multiplex PCR. The profile covers thousands of clones, with about 74% appearing a single time and about 10% taken by the ten largest. Repertoires were sampled repeatedly during chemoradiotherapy. This sample comprised tumor tissue, obtained from a patient who underwent chemoradiotherapy. This receptor was taken from a human donor with HPV-associated anogenital cancer.

The chain's CDR3 is CASSPRGETQYF. In nucleotides, the CDR3 is TGTGCCAGCAGTCCGCGCGGAGAGACCCAGTACTTC. The chain combines TRBV27 with TRBJ2-5; D not certain. The length of the CDR3 is 12 residues. The ends were cut back, 5 bases at V and 4 bases at J, with 8 bases in the middle. Looked up from germline, CDR1 is MNHEY and CDR2 is SMNVEV (reference sequence).